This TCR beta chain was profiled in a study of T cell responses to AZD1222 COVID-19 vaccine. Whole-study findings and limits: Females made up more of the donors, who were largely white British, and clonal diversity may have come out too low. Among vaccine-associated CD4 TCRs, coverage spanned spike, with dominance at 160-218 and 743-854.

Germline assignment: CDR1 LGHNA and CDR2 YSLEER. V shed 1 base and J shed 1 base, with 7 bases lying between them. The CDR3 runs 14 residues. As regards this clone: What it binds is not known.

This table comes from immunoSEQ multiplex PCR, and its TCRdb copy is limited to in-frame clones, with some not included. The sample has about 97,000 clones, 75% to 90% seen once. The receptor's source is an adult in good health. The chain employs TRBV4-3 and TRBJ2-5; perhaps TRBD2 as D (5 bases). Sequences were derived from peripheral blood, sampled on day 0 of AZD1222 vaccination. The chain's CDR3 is CASSQARAQETQYF. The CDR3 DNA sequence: TGCGCCAGCAGCCAAGCGCGGGCCCAAGAGACCCAGTACTTC.